This is a list of T cell receptor beta chains from one sample in a study of T cell repertoires and HLA-DP antigens. Their target antigens are unknown. Repertoires were generated with immunoSEQ multiplex PCR, while TCRdb's copy carries only in-frame clones and drops some. The data hold about 89,000 clones, with roughly 86% observed a single time. Specimen: CD4+ T cells from PBMCs. These TCRs come from a man between 50 and 59 years old in good health and CMV-seronegative. The CDR3 runs from the conserved cysteine through the conserved F or W. The D gene is left open where the match is weak. The size entry is marked missing in some rows and otherwise reads once, few, many or a size class.

clone size: once; V gene: TRBV7-2; D gene: .; J gene: TRBJ2-5; CDR3 protein: CASRPGGPQETQYF; CDR3 DNA: TGTGCCAGCAGACCCGGGGGTCCACAAGAGACCCAGTACTTC
clone size: few; V gene: TRBV15; D gene: .; J gene: TRBJ1-5; CDR3 protein: CATSTQQPQHF; CDR3 DNA: TGTGCCACCAGCACACAACAGCCCCAGCATTTT
clone size: .; V gene: TRBV4-3; D gene: .; J gene: TRBJ2-1; CDR3 protein: CASSQDFGRTDEQFF; CDR3 DNA: TGCGCCAGCAGCCAAGATTTCGGGCGCACGGATGAGCAGTTCTTC
clone size: .; V gene: TRBV30; D gene: TRBD1; J gene: TRBJ1-3; CDR3 protein: CAWSGQGPSGNTIYF; CDR3 DNA: TGTGCCTGGAGCGGACAGGGACCCTCTGGAAACACCATATATTTT
clone size: .; V gene: TRBV18; D gene: .; J gene: TRBJ1-2; CDR3 protein: CASSPSLSSRGNYGYTF; CDR3 DNA: TGTGCCAGCTCACCATCGCTCAGCTCACGGGGTAACTATGGCTACACCTTC
clone size: .; V gene: TRBV7-2; D gene: .; J gene: TRBJ2-5; CDR3 protein: CASSLTEGRVGTQYF; CDR3 DNA: TGTGCCAGCAGCCTAACGGAAGGGCGAGTTGGGACCCAGTACTTC
clone size: once; V gene: TRBV4-1; D gene: .; J gene: TRBJ1-2; CDR3 protein: CASSQVGPNYGYTF; CDR3 DNA: TGCGCCAGCAGCCAAGTAGGGCCAAACTATGGCTACACCTTC
clone size: .; V gene: TRBV11-2; D gene: TRBD2; J gene: TRBJ2-1; CDR3 protein: CASSLLAGGFF; CDR3 DNA: TGTGCCAGCAGCTTGCTAGCGGGGGGGTTCTTC
clone size: many; V gene: TRBV7-9; D gene: TRBD2; J gene: TRBJ2-1; CDR3 protein: CASSPRRLAGGNNEQFF; CDR3 DNA: TGTGCCAGCAGCCCCCGAAGACTAGCGGGAGGAAACAATGAGCAGTTCTTC
clone size: .; V gene: TRBV14; D gene: .; J gene: TRBJ2-7; CDR3 protein: CASSQASHEQYF; CDR3 DNA: TGTGCCAGCAGCCAAGCATCCCACGAGCAGTACTTC
clone size: .; V gene: TRBV5-1; D gene: .; J gene: TRBJ2-7; CDR3 protein: CASSYREDGYEQYF; CDR3 DNA: TGCGCCAGCAGCTACAGAGAGGATGGATACGAGCAGTACTTC
clone size: .; V gene: TRBV2; D gene: .; J gene: TRBJ1-5; CDR3 protein: CASSEALRGSRPQHF; CDR3 DNA: TGTGCCAGCAGTGAAGCGCTTCGGGGGAGTCGACCCCAGCATTTT
clone size: .; V gene: TRBV5-1; D gene: TRBD2; J gene: TRBJ2-5; CDR3 protein: CASSSGGVQETQYF; CDR3 DNA: TGCGCCAGCAGCTCTGGGGGGGTACAAGAGACCCAGTACTTC
clone size: .; V gene: TRBV9; D gene: .; J gene: TRBJ2-5; CDR3 protein: CASSVASDPSWETQYF; CDR3 DNA: TGTGCCAGCAGCGTAGCTAGCGATCCTTCATGGGAGACCCAGTACTTC
clone size: .; V gene: TRBV25-1; D gene: .; J gene: TRBJ2-6; CDR3 protein: CASSDGQPGANVLTF; CDR3 DNA: TGTGCCAGCAGTGATGGTCAGCCTGGGGCCAACGTCCTGACTTTC
clone size: .; V gene: TRBV7-2; D gene: TRBD1; J gene: TRBJ2-5; CDR3 protein: CASSLRNRGRGETQYF; CDR3 DNA: TGTGCCAGCAGCTTGAGAAACAGGGGGCGCGGGGAGACCCAGTACTTC
clone size: .; V gene: TRBV6-6; D gene: .; J gene: TRBJ2-4; CDR3 protein: CASSSTNIQYF; CDR3 DNA: TGTGCCAGCAGCTCCACAAACATTCAGTACTTC
clone size: .; V gene: TRBV28; D gene: .; J gene: TRBJ1-2; CDR3 protein: CASSLPGYYGYTF; CDR3 DNA: TGTGCCAGCAGTCTCCCAGGGTATTATGGCTACACCTTC
clone size: .; V gene: TRBV11-2; D gene: TRBD2; J gene: TRBJ2-5; CDR3 protein: CASSFWTSGEETQYF; CDR3 DNA: TGTGCCAGCAGCTTTTGGACTAGCGGGGAAGAGACCCAGTACTTC
clone size: .; V gene: TRBV29-1; D gene: .; J gene: TRBJ2-3; CDR3 protein: CSVLEGTDTQYF; CDR3 DNA: TGCAGCGTTCTCGAAGGGACAGATACGCAGTATTTT
clone size: .; V gene: TRBV9; D gene: .; J gene: TRBJ2-5; CDR3 protein: CASSVGRGLQETQYF; CDR3 DNA: TGTGCCAGCAGCGTAGGGCGGGGGCTACAAGAGACCCAGTACTTC
clone size: .; V gene: TRBV7-9; D gene: .; J gene: TRBJ1-4; CDR3 protein: CASSLAGHRGGEKLFF; CDR3 DNA: TGTGCCAGCAGTTTGGCGGGCCACCGCGGTGGTGAAAAACTGTTTTTT
clone size: once; V gene: TRBV14; D gene: .; J gene: TRBJ1-1; CDR3 protein: CASSQRRGGVLGTEAFF; CDR3 DNA: TGTGCCAGCAGCCAAAGAAGAGGCGGGGTCTTGGGCACTGAAGCTTTCTTT
clone size: .; V gene: TRBV11-2; D gene: .; J gene: TRBJ2-7; CDR3 protein: CASSLLAVTYEQYF; CDR3 DNA: TGTGCCAGCAGCTTATTGGCGGTTACCTACGAGCAGTACTTC
clone size: .; V gene: TRBV5-5; D gene: .; J gene: TRBJ1-2; CDR3 protein: CASSFRTSGGGSYGYTF; CDR3 DNA: TGTGCCAGCAGCTTCCGTACGTCGGGGGGAGGCAGCTATGGCTACACCTTC
clone size: once; V gene: TRBV4-2; D gene: TRBD2; J gene: TRBJ2-1; CDR3 protein: CASSQEVWGGLYYNEQFF; CDR3 DNA: TGTGCCAGCAGCCAAGAAGTATGGGGGGGTCTCTACTACAATGAGCAGTTCTTC
clone size: few; V gene: TRBV30; D gene: .; J gene: TRBJ2-4; CDR3 protein: CAWSPGLAKNIQYF; CDR3 DNA: TGTGCCTGGAGCCCGGGACTAGCCAAAAACATTCAGTACTTC
clone size: .; V gene: TRBV7-6; D gene: .; J gene: TRBJ2-3; CDR3 protein: CASSLNPAGTRTDTQYF; CDR3 DNA: TGTGCCAGCAGCTTAAATCCGGCGGGGACTCGCACAGATACGCAGTATTTT
clone size: .; V gene: TRBV6-5; D gene: TRBD1; J gene: TRBJ1-2; CDR3 protein: CASRKDRTYGYTF; CDR3 DNA: TGTGCCAGCAGAAAGGACAGGACCTATGGCTACACCTTC
clone size: .; V gene: TRBV5-1; D gene: .; J gene: TRBJ2-4; CDR3 protein: CASRAPGGLAKNIQYF; CDR3 DNA: TGCGCCAGCAGGGCCCCCGGGGGCCTAGCCAAAAACATTCAGTACTTC
clone size: .; V gene: TRBV2; D gene: .; J gene: TRBJ2-7; CDR3 protein: CASSEALQGLNSYEQYF; CDR3 DNA: TGTGCCAGCAGTGAAGCGCTTCAGGGACTGAACTCCTACGAGCAGTACTTC
clone size: .; V gene: TRBV6-4; D gene: .; J gene: TRBJ2-2; CDR3 protein: CASSVGARGTGELFF; CDR3 DNA: TGTGCCAGCAGTGTCGGCGCGAGGGGCACCGGGGAGCTGTTTTTT
clone size: .; V gene: TRBV6-6; D gene: .; J gene: TRBJ2-7; CDR3 protein: CASGINYEQYF; CDR3 DNA: TGTGCCAGCGGCATAAATTACGAGCAGTACTTC
clone size: once; V gene: TRBV6-5; D gene: .; J gene: TRBJ1-2; CDR3 protein: CASSAVSGNYGYTF; CDR3 DNA: TGTGCCAGCAGTGCCGTTTCGGGTAACTATGGCTACACCTTC
clone size: few; V gene: TRBV10-2; D gene: .; J gene: TRBJ2-1; CDR3 protein: CASSRGAPYNEQFF; CDR3 DNA: TGCGCCAGCAGTAGGGGCGCTCCCTACAATGAGCAGTTCTTC
clone size: .; V gene: TRBV4-3; D gene: TRBD1; J gene: TRBJ2-7; CDR3 protein: CASSQGAGGATQYF; CDR3 DNA: TGCGCCAGCAGCCAAGGTGCAGGGGGCGCAACGCAGTACTTC
clone size: few; V gene: TRBV27; D gene: .; J gene: TRBJ2-7; CDR3 protein: CASSLGAVPYEQYF; CDR3 DNA: TGTGCCAGCAGTTTGGGGGCAGTCCCCTACGAGCAGTACTTC
clone size: .; V gene: TRBV27; D gene: .; J gene: TRBJ1-4; CDR3 protein: CASSLSYFGSYNEKLFF; CDR3 DNA: TGTGCCAGCAGTTTATCCTACTTCGGCAGCTATAATGAAAAACTGTTTTTT
clone size: once; V gene: TRBV9; D gene: TRBD1; J gene: TRBJ1-4; CDR3 protein: CASSVDIGGQGYNEKLFF; CDR3 DNA: TGTGCCAGCAGCGTAGATATAGGGGGACAGGGGTATAATGAAAAACTGTTTTTT
clone size: .; V gene: TRBV2; D gene: .; J gene: TRBJ1-3; CDR3 protein: CASGPRFPSTIYF; CDR3 DNA: TGTGCCAGCGGACCCCGCTTCCCCAGCACCATATATTTT
clone size: few; V gene: TRBV30; D gene: TRBD1; J gene: TRBJ1-2; CDR3 protein: CAWSVRDRGGYTF; CDR3 DNA: TGTGCCTGGAGTGTACGGGACAGGGGTGGCTACACCTTC
clone size: .; V gene: TRBV2; D gene: .; J gene: TRBJ2-1; CDR3 protein: CASSSVRTEGNEQFF; CDR3 DNA: TGTGCCAGCAGTTCCGTCCGGACAGAGGGGAATGAGCAGTTCTTC
clone size: .; V gene: TRBV5-4; D gene: TRBD2; J gene: TRBJ2-3; CDR3 protein: CASTSGGLDTQYF; CDR3 DNA: TGTGCCAGCACTAGCGGGGGGTTAGATACGCAGTATTTT
clone size: few; V gene: TRBV28; D gene: .; J gene: TRBJ1-5; CDR3 protein: CASSFPGGQPQHF; CDR3 DNA: TGTGCCAGCAGTTTTCCCGGGGGTCAGCCCCAGCATTTT
clone size: few; V gene: TRBV11-2; D gene: TRBD2; J gene: TRBJ2-5; CDR3 protein: CASSPASGGAGETQYF; CDR3 DNA: TGTGCCAGCAGCCCGGCTAGCGGGGGGGCTGGAGAGACCCAGTACTTC
clone size: .; V gene: TRBV27; D gene: .; J gene: TRBJ2-7; CDR3 protein: CASKRQLGTGRLELSAGEQYF; CDR3 DNA: TGTGCCAGCAAACGTCAGCTCGGGACGGGGAGACTAGAGCTCTCCGCGGGCGAGCAGTACTTC
clone size: .; V gene: TRBV19; D gene: TRBD2; J gene: TRBJ2-1; CDR3 protein: CASRGTSGINEQFF; CDR3 DNA: TGTGCCTCTAGGGGGACTAGCGGGATCAATGAGCAGTTCTTC